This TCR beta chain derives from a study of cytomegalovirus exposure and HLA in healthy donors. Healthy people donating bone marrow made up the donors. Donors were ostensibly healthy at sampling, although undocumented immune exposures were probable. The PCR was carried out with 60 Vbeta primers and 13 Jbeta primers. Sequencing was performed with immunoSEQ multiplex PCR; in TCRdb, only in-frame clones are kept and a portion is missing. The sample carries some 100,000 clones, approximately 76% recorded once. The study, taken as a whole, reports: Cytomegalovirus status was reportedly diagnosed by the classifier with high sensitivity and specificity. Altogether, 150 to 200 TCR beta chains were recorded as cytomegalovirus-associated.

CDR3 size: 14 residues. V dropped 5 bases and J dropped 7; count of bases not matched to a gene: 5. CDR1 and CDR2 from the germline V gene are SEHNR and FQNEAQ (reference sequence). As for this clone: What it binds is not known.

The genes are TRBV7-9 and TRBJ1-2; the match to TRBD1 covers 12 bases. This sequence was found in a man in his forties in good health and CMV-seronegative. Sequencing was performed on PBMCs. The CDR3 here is CASSAGTGGFGYTF. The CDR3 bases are TGTGCCAGCAGCGCGGGGACAGGGGGCTTTGGCTACACCTTC.